The sequence of this TCR beta chain was determined in a study of human T cells and chemical hapten exposure. This clonotype appeared a few times. Each CDR3 protein gets one entry after TCRdb re-called the RACE reads with MiXCR. The table has just over 350,000 distinct CDR3 sequences, more than 5% seen once; the top ten hold roughly 5.4%. The time point denotes: patch test 2, 6 weeks after DPC sensitization. Regarding treatment: therapeutic diphenylcyclopropenone sensitization with weekly scalp DPC. In germline, CDR1 is SGHRS, CDR2 YFSETQ. The length of the CDR3 is 15 residues. Trimming cost V 0 bases and J 9 bases; bases outside gene matches: 8.

The source of this sequence is a woman younger than 30 with alopecia areata. Some clones in this sample may be carry-over from other donors' samples. The V gene is TRBV5-1, the J gene TRBJ2-1; 8 bases align to TRBD2. The specimen comprised whole blood, sampled in connection with sensitization to the hapten diphenylcyclopropenone (DPC). The CDR3 DNA reads as TGCGCCAGCAGCTTGGGTAACGGGGGGGCCCCTGAGCAGTTCTTC. It translates to CASSLGNGGAPEQFF.